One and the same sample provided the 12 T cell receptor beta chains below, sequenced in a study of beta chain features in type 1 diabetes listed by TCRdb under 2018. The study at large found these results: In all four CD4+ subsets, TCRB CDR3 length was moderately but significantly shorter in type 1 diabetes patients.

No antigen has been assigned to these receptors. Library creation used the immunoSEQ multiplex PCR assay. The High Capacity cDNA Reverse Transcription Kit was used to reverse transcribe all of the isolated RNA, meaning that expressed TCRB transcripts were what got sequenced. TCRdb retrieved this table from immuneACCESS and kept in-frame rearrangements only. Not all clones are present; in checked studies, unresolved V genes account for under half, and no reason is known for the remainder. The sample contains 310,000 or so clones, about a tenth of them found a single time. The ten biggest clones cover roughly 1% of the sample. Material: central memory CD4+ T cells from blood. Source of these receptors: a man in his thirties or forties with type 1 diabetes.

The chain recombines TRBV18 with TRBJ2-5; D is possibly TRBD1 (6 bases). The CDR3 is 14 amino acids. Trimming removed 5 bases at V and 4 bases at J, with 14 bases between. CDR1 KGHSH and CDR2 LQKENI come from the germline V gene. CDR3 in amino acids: CASSLQGLGETQYF. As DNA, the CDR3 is TGTGCCAGCTCATTACAGGGCTTGGGAGAGACCCAGTACTTC.

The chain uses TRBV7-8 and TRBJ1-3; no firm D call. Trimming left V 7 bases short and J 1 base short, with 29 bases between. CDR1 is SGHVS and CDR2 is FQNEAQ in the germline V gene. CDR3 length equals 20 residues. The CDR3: CASTLLGGSDLRRSGNTIYF. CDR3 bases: TGTGCCAGCACCCTTTTAGGAGGCAGCGACTTACGTCGGTCTGGAAACACCATATATTTT.

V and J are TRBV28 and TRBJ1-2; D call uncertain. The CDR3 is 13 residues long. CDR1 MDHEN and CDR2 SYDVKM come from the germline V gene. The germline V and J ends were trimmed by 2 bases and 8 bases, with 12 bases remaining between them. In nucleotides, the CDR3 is TGTGCCAGCAGTTTAAAGGTATTAGACGGCTACACCTTC. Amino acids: CASSLKVLDGYTF.

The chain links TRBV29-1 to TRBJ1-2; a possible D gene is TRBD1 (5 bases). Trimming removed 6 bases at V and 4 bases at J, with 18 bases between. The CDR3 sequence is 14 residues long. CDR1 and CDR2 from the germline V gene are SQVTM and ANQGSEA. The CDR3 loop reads CSVTPDIGGYGYTF. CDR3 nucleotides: TGCAGCGTGACACCGGACATTGGCGGCTATGGCTACACCTTC.

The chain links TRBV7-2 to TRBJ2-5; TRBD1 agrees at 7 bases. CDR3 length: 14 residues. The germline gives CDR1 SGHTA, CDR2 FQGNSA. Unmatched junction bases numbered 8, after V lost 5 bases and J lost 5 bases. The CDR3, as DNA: TGTGCCAGCAGCGCTGACGGGACAGTGGAGACCCAGTACTTC. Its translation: CASSADGTVETQYF. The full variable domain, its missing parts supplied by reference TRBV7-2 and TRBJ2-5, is GAGVSQSPSNKVTEKGKDVELRCDPISGHTALYWYRQSLGQGLEFLIYFQGNSAPDKSGLPSDRFSAERTGGSVSTLTIQRTQQEDSAVYLCASSADGTVETQYFGPGTRLLVL.

CDR3 protein: CSVEILRGLKAYEQYF. The CDR3 nucleotides are TGCAGCGTTGAGATACTGAGGGGGCTAAAAGCTTACGAGCAGTACTTC. This rearrangement joins TRBV29-1 to TRBJ2-7, with 7 nucleotides matching TRBD1. Per germline, CDR1 SQVTM and CDR2 ANQGSEA. Losses at the gene ends were 3 bases for V and 4 bases for J; bases not matched to a gene: 15. The CDR3 is 16 amino acids.

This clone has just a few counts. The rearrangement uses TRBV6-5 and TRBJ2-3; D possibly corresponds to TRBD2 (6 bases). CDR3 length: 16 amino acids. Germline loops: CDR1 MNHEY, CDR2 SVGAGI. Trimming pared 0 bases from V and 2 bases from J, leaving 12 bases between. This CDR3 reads CASSYSPGLFTDTQYF. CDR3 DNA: TGTGCCAGCAGTTACTCCCCGGGACTCTTCACAGATACGCAGTATTTT.

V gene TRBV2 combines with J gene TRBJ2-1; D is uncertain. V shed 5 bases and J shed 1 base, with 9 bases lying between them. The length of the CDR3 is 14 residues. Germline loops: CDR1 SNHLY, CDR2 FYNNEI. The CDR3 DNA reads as TGTGCCAGCAGTTTCAAGTTTTCCTACAATGAGCAGTTCTTC. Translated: CASSFKFSYNEQFF.

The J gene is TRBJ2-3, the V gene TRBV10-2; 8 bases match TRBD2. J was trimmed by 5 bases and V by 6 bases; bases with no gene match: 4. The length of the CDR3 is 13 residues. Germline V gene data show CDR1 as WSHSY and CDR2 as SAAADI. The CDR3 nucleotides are TGCGCCAGCAGGGCGGGGGGCGGAGATACGCAGTATTTT. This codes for CASRAGGGDTQYF.

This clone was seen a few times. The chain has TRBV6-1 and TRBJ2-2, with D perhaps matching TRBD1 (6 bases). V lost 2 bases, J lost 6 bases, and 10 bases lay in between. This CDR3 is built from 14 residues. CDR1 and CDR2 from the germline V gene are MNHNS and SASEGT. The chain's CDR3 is CASSENRASGELFF. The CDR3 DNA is TGTGCCAGCAGTGAAAACAGGGCCTCCGGGGAGCTGTTTTTT.

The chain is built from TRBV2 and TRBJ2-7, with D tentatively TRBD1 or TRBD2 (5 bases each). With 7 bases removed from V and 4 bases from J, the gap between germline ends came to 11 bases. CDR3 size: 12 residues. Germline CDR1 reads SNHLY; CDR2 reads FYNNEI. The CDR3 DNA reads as TGTGCCAGCACCCTAGAGGGGTACGAGCAGTACTTC. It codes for CASTLEGYEQYF. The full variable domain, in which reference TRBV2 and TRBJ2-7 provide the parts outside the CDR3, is EPEVTQTPSHQVTQMGQEVILRCVPISNHLYFYWYRQILGQKVEFLVSFYNNEISEKSEIFDDQFSVERPDGSNFTLKIRSTKLEDSAMYFCASTLEGYEQYFGPGTRLTVT.

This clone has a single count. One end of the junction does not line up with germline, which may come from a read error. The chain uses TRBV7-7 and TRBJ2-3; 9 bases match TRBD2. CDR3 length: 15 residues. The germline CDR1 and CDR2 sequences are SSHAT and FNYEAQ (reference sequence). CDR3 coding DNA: TGTGCTAGCAGCCTGGGACTAGCTGAGACAGATACGCAGTATTTT. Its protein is CASSLGLAETDTQYF.